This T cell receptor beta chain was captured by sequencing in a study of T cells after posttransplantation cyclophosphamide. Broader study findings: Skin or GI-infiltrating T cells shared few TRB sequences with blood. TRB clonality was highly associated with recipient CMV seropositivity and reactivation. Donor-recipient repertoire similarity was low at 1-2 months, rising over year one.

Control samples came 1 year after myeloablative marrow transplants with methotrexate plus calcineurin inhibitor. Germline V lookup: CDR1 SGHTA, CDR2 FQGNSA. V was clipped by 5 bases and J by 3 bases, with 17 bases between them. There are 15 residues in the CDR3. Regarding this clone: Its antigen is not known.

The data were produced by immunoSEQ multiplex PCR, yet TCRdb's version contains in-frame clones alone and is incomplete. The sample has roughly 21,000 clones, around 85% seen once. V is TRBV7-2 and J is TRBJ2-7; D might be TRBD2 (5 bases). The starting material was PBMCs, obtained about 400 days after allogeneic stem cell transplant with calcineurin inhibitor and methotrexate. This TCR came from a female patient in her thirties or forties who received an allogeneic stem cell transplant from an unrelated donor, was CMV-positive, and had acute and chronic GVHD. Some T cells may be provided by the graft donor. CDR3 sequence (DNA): TGTGCCAGCAGCCCCTCAGCGGCCCTTTACTACGAGCAGTACTTC. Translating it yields CASSPSAALYYEQYF.